Listed here are 22 T cell receptor beta chains from one sample, sequenced in a study of Graves' ophthalmopathy and Graves' hyperthyroidism. TCR beta CDR3 amplification used RNA transcripts. First-round RT-PCR relied on HTBI primers, and a second-round multiplex PCR came next. Using its own MiXCR run on the multiplex PCR reads, TCRdb lists one record per CDR3 protein. The table includes hundreds of thousands of distinct CDR3 sequences, approximately 15% detected once. Sequenced material: blood. Receptors were obtained from a woman aged 30 to 39 with Graves' ophthalmopathy.

This clonotype was recorded many times. The chain links TRBV5-6 to TRBJ2-7; TRBD2 is a possible D gene (5 bases). The germline V gene has CDR1 SGHDT and CDR2 YYEEEE. This CDR3 is 15 amino acids long. V was cut by 3 bases and J by 4 bases, with 17 bases left in between. The CDR3 bases are TGTGCCAGCAGCTCGGGGAGCGGACTCGGGTACGAGCAGTACTTC. It encodes CASSSGSGLGYEQYF.

The chain uses TRBV6-2 or TRBV6-3 and TRBJ2-7; D possibly corresponds to TRBD1 (5 bases). The CDR3 is 14 amino acids. V gave up 5 bases and J gave up 0 bases, with 11 bases separating them. Germline V CDR1 and CDR2: MNHEY, SVGEGT. The CDR3 region is CASSITRDSYEQYF. The DNA of the CDR3 is TGTGCCAGCAGTATCACCAGGGACTCCTACGAGCAGTACTTC.

As for this clonotype: A clone one base away is much larger, so this may be a read error. In this CDR3 the conserved last residue, phenylalanine or tryptophan, is missing, so a read error is likely. This chain links TRBV19 with TRBJ1-1; D is uncertain. CDR3 length equals 15 residues. Trimming shortened V by 4 bases and J by 1 base, and 13 bases separated the two germline ends. The germline gives CDR1 LNHDA, CDR2 SQIVND (reference sequence). The CDR3 DNA sequence: TGTGCCAGTAGTAAAAGGAGCTTCGGGAACACTGAAGCTTTCTTG. Translation gives CASSKRSFGNTEAFL.

In this sample, this clonotype turned up many times. This chain joins TRBV6-5 and TRBJ2-7, with TRBD1 as a possible D gene (6 bases). CDR1 is MNHEY, CDR2 SVGAGI, per germline. Deletions cut 7 bases from V and 1 base from J, with 11 bases between. The CDR3 is made up of 13 amino acids. CDR3 in DNA: TGTGCCAGCACCTACAGGGAGTCCTACGAGCAGTACTTC. Encoded protein: CASTYRESYEQYF.

This clonotype has at least ten counts. The genes are TRBV24-1 and TRBJ2-2, with 9 bases lining up with TRBD1. Trimming took 12 bases from V and 2 from J; bases not matched to a gene: 6. CDR1 and CDR2 from the germline V gene are KGHDR and SFDVKD. This CDR3 region has 14 residues. The CDR3 spells CASADRGNTGELFF. The CDR3 DNA reads TGTGCCTCGGCGGACAGGGGAAACACCGGGGAGCTGTTTTTT.

This clonotype has a single count. A much larger clone lies a single base off, so this may be a read error. The V call is TRBV6-1, the J call TRBJ1-1; D is uncertain. The CDR3 covers 14 residues. Germline CDR1 MNHNS, CDR2 SASEGT. The CDR3 DNA follows: TGTGCCAGCGAAGTGGGGTTCATGAACACTGAAGCTCTCTTT. Amino acid sequence: CASEVGFMNTEALF.

This clonotype showed up many times. This sequence joins TRBV6-1 and TRBJ1-5; D not resolved. This CDR3 has 16 residues. CDR1 is MNHNS, CDR2 SASEGT, per germline. V was cut by 2 bases and J by 2 bases, with 13 bases left in between. The DNA of the CDR3 is TGTGCCAGCAGTGAATGGTTAGGGCAGGGCAATCAGCCCCAGCATTTT. It codes for CASSEWLGQGNQPQHF.

The V call is TRBV12-3 or TRBV12-4, the J call TRBJ2-4; D unclear. V gave up 7 bases and J gave up 1 base, with 17 bases separating them. The CDR3 covers 16 residues. The CDR3 sequence is CASKERGTLAKNIQYF. The CDR3 region has the DNA TGTGCCAGCAAGGAACGAGGAACTCTGGCCAAAAACATTCAGTACTTC.

This clonotype was observed at least ten times. The chain recombines TRBV10-3 with TRBJ2-2; TRBD2 is a possible D gene (5 bases). The V end lost 7 bases, the J end lost 5 bases, and 8 bases lay between the germline ends. Per germline, CDR1 ENHRY and CDR2 SYGVKD. CDR3 length: 12 amino acids. Written as DNA, the CDR3 is TGTGCCATCACCGGAGGTACCGGGGAGCTGTTTTTT. It translates to CAITGGTGELFF.

Ten or more counts support this clonotype. The V gene is TRBV7-9, the J gene TRBJ2-7; TRBD1 aligns across 7 bases. Germline trimming cut 5 bases from V and 5 bases from J; bases unmatched to any gene: 15. There are 16 residues in the CDR3. CDR1 is SEHNR and CDR2 is FQNEAQ in the germline V gene (reference sequence). DNA for the CDR3: TGTGCCAGCAGCCCAAGGGGCCAGGGGGTTACCCACGAGCAGTACTTC. It encodes CASSPRGQGVTHEQYF.

This clonotype was picked up many times. The chain uses TRBV24-1 and TRBJ1-1, with 7 positions matching TRBD1. Germline V gene data show CDR1 as KGHDR and CDR2 as SFDVKD. The CDR3 is 13 amino acids. J gave up 11 bases and V 2 bases, and 7 bases lay outside the gene matches. The CDR3 DNA reads as TGTGCCACCAGTGATTGGACAGGCTTGAGGGCTTTCTTT. This codes for CATSDWTGLRAFF.

Turning to this clonotype: This may arise from a read error, as a much more abundant clone is one base away. V gene TRBV2 combines with J gene TRBJ2-2; TRBD2 matches at 9 bases. The CDR3 loop spans 17 amino acids. Germline V gene data show CDR1 as SNHLY and CDR2 as FYNNEI. The CDR3 DNA sequence: TGTGCCAGCAGTCCCCTGGGCGGGAGGGATCGGACCGGGGAGCTGTGTTTT. As protein: CASSPLGGRDRTGELCF.

V usage is TRBV27 and J usage is TRBJ2-2, with a possible D match to TRBD1 (5 bases). The V gene lost 5 bases and the J gene lost 8 bases, with 24 bases spanning the gap. CDR1 and CDR2 from the germline V gene are MNHEY and SMNVEV (reference sequence). CDR3 length equals 17 residues. The CDR3 DNA follows: TGTGCCAGCAGTGTTGGTGCAGGGCGAGCCAACTATGGGGAGCTGTTTTTT. Its protein is CASSVGAGRANYGELFF.

The rearrangement uses TRBV11-2 and TRBJ1-5, with a weak D call TRBD1 (6 bases). The CDR3 runs 16 residues. Trimming cost V 5 bases and J 5 bases, with 19 bases left between them. Germline assignment: CDR1 SGHAT and CDR2 FQNNGV. The CDR3 reads CASSPDPGHFYQPQHF. As DNA, the CDR3 is TGTGCCAGCAGCCCAGACCCGGGACACTTTTATCAGCCCCAGCATTTT. Drawing the rest from reference TRBV11-2 and TRBJ1-5, the complete variable domain is EAGVAQSPRYKIIEKRQSVAFWCNPISGHATLYWYQQILGQGPKLLIQFQNNGVVDDSQLPKDRFSAERLKGVDSTLKIQPAKLEDSAVYLCASSPDPGHFYQPQHFGDGTRLSIL.

As DNA, the CDR3 is TGTGCCATCAGTCAGGCACAGGGGGCCTACGAGCAGTACTTC. Protein: CAISQAQGAYEQYF. The chain links TRBV10-3 to TRBJ2-7; 8 bases match TRBD1. V was pared by 5 bases and J by 2 bases, with 5 bases of the junction left unmatched. The CDR3 is made up of 14 amino acids. Germline assignment: CDR1 ENHRY and CDR2 SYGVKD.

The chain links TRBV18 to TRBJ1-2; D gene uncertain. The CDR3 consists of 11 residues. V lost 4 bases and J 8 bases, leaving 8 bases between the germline ends. CDR1 is KGHSH and CDR2 is LQKENI in the germline V gene. The CDR3 sequence: CASSLKGGYTF. In DNA, the CDR3 is TGTGCCAGCTCACTCAAGGGCGGCTACACCTTC.

Many counts were recorded for this clonotype. The chain combines TRBV18 with TRBJ2-5; tentative D call: TRBD2 (6 bases). Germline CDR1 KGHSH, CDR2 LQKENI. The CDR3 runs to 14 residues. Trimming removed 2 bases from V and 4 bases from J, with 11 bases in between. DNA for the CDR3: TGTGCCAGCTCACCAACGGTCGGGGGAGAGACCCAGTACTTC. Residues: CASSPTVGGETQYF.

This clonotype has only a few counts. A much bigger clone sits one base away, suggesting this may be a read error. The gene calls are TRBV5-5 and TRBJ1-6, with TRBD1 matching over 8 bases. This CDR3 comprises 14 residues. CDR1 SGHKS and CDR2 YYEKEE come from the germline V gene (reference sequence). DNA of the CDR3: TGTGCCAGCAGCTTCGGGACAGGAGATTCACACCTCCACTTT. Amino acids: CASSFGTGDSHLHF.

The sample holds one count of this clonotype. The chain employs TRBV18 and TRBJ1-1; 8 bases map to TRBD1. V shed 4 bases, J shed 2 bases, and the junction held 9 bases outside the gene matches. The CDR3 is 16 residues long. CDR1 KGHSH and CDR2 LQKENI come from the germline V gene. CDR3 coding DNA: TGTGCCAGCTCACTCTACAGGGGGGACTTTAACACTGAAGCTTTCTTT. Translation: CASSLYRGDFNTEAFF. Complete variable domain (other parts from reference TRBV18 and TRBJ1-1): NAGVMQNPRHLVRRRGQEARLRCSPMKGHSHVYWYRQLPEEGLKFMVYLQKENIIDESGMPKERFSAEFPKEGPSILRIQQVVRGDSAAYFCASSLYRGDFNTEAFFGQGTRLTVV.

Ten or more counts support this clonotype. This chain links TRBV5-1 with TRBJ2-5; TRBD1 or TRBD2 may be the D gene (5 bases each). This CDR3 has 14 amino acids. CDR1 SGHRS and CDR2 YFSETQ come from the germline V gene. V lost 0 bases to trimming and J lost 5 bases, with 11 bases between them. The CDR3 coding sequence is TGCGCCAGCAGCTTGGTTGGGGGATTGGAGACCCAGTACTTC. It yields the protein CASSLVGGLETQYF.

This clonotype was seen many times. V usage is TRBV11-2 and J usage is TRBJ2-5; a possible D gene is TRBD2 (5 bases). The V gene lost 1 base and the J gene lost 1 base, with 13 bases spanning the gap. This CDR3 has 16 residues. Germline CDR1 SGHAT, CDR2 FQNNGV. The CDR3 bases are TGTGCCAGCAGCTTAGGAGTGTGGGGAGCCCAAGAGACCCAGTACTTC. It encodes CASSLGVWGAQETQYF.

This clonotype was counted between two and nine times. The chain is built from TRBV2 and TRBJ2-2; D may be TRBD2 (5 bases). The CDR3 length is 13 residues. Trimming removed 3 bases at V and 6 bases at J, with 8 bases between. Germline values: CDR1 SNHLY, CDR2 FYNNEI. The CDR3 loop is CASSDSVPGELFF. The CDR3 DNA reads TGTGCCAGCAGTGATAGCGTCCCCGGGGAGCTGTTTTTT.